This entry lists 7 T cell receptor beta chains sequenced from one sample in a study of graft-versus-host responses after intestinal transplantation. Antigens for these TCRs are unknown. TCRdb's copy holds only in-frame clones and misses some; the assay was immunoSEQ multiplex PCR. The sample records about 100,000 clones, about 90% being singletons. This specimen consisted of unstimulated CD4+ T cells sorted from spleen or lymph node cells, obtained before transplant. These receptors were taken from a human donor who was the organ donor for an intestinal transplant.

The chain links TRBV27 to TRBJ2-6; D is uncertain. Between the trimmed V and J ends, which lost 4 bases and 5 bases, there was a span of 12 bases. The CDR3 length is 15 residues. Looked up from germline, CDR1 is MNHEY and CDR2 is SMNVEV (reference sequence). The CDR3 here is CASSSSIIRANVLTF. The CDR3 region has the DNA TGTGCCAGCAGTTCATCCATTATTAGGGCCAACGTCCTGACTTTC. Drawing the rest from reference TRBV27 and TRBJ2-6, the complete variable domain is EAQVTQNPRYLITVTGKKLTVTCSQNMNHEYMSWYRQDPGLGLRQIYYSMNVEVTDKGDVPEGYKVSRKEKRNFPLILESPSPNQTSLYFCASSSSIIRANVLTFGAGSRLTVL.

The rearrangement links TRBV5-4 to TRBJ2-7; no definite D call. Trimming took off 1 base at V and 5 bases at J, with 4 bases between the two ends. This CDR3 region has 11 residues. Germline CDR1 and CDR2: SGHNT and YYREEE (reference sequence). This CDR3 reads CASSLNDEQYF. Written as DNA, the CDR3 is TGTGCCAGCAGCTTGAATGACGAGCAGTACTTC.

A single count supports this clone. V and J are TRBV4-2 and TRBJ1-3, with D unclear. There are 16 residues in the CDR3. The V gene's germline CDR1 is LGHNA and CDR2 YNFKEQ. The V end lost 4 bases, the J end lost 0 bases, and 13 bases lay between the germline ends. The CDR3 sequence: CASSREEHNSGNTIYF. CDR3 bases: TGTGCCAGCAGCCGCGAGGAGCATAACTCTGGAAACACCATATATTTT.

This chain connects TRBV10-2 to TRBJ2-1; 11 bases align to TRBD2. Germline V lookup: CDR1 WSHSY, CDR2 SAAADI. With V trimmed by 5 bases and J by 4 bases, 4 bases remained unmatched. This CDR3 contains 15 residues. The CDR3 sequence is CASSSSGGPYNEQFF. The CDR3 region has the DNA TGCGCCAGCAGTTCTAGCGGGGGGCCTTACAATGAGCAGTTCTTC.

The CDR3 DNA reads TGTGCCAGCAGTACAGGCTACGAGCAGTACTTC. Its translation: CASSTGYEQYF. The chain employs TRBV6-5 and TRBJ2-7; weak D call: TRBD1 (5 bases). The CDR3 runs to 11 residues. V was trimmed by 5 bases and J by 3 bases, leaving 5 bases between them. Germline V gene sequence: CDR1 MNHEY, CDR2 SVGAGI.

This chain joins TRBV5-1 and TRBJ1-2; D may be TRBD1 (6 bases). This CDR3 region has 14 residues. V lost 3 bases to trimming and J lost 6 bases, with 15 bases between them. Germline CDR1 reads SGHRS; CDR2 reads YFSETQ. The chain's CDR3 is CASSSGQTMNGYTF. CDR3 sequence (DNA): TGCGCCAGCAGCTCCGGACAGACTATGAATGGCTACACCTTC.

The chain has TRBV6-6 and TRBJ2-1; either TRBD1 or TRBD2 may supply D (5 bases each). Germline V gene data show CDR1 as MNHNY and CDR2 as SVGAGI (reference sequence). V shed 0 bases and J shed 15 bases, with 12 bases lying between them. CDR3 length: 12 amino acids. CDR3 loop: CASSYSRGVMFF. Written as DNA, the CDR3 is TGTGCCAGCAGTTACTCGAGAGGGGTAATGTTCTTC.